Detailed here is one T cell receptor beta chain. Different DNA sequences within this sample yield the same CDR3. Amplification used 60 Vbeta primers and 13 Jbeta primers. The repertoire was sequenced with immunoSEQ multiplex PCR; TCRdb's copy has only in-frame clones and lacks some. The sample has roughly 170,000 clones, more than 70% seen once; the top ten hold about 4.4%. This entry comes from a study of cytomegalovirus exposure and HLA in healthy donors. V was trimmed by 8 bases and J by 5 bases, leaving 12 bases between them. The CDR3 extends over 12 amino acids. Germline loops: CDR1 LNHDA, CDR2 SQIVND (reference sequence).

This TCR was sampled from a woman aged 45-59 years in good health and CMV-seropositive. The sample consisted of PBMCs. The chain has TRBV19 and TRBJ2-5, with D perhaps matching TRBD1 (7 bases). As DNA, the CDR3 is TGTGCCAGTTCTCCAGGGGGGGAGACCCAGTACTTC. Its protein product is CASSPGGETQYF.